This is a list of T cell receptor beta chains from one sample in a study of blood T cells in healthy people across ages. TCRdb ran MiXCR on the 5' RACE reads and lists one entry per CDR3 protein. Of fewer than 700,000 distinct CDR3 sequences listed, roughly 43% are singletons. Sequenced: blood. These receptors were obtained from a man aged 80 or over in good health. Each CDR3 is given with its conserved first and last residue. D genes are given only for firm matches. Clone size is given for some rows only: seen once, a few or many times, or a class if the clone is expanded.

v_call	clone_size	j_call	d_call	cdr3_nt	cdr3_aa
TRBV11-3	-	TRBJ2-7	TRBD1	TGTGCCAGCAGCCCGGGACAGGGGGTCGGGTACGAGCAGTACTTC	CASSPGQGVGYEQYF
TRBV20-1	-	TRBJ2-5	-	TGCAGTGCTACATCCCTTCGGGGACCACAAGAGACCCAGTACTTC	CSATSLRGPQETQYF
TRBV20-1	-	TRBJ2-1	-	TGCAGTGCTAGATGGCCAATTGAGAATGAGCAGTTCTTC	CSARWPIENEQFF
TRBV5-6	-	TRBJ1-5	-	TGTGCCAGCAGCTTAGGAGGGGTGGGCAATCAGCCCCAGCATTTT	CASSLGGVGNQPQHF
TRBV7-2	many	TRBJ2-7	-	TGTGCCAGCAGCCCCACCGGGACCTCCTACGAGCAGTACTTC	CASSPTGTSYEQYF
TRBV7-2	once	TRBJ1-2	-	TGTGCCAGCAGCCCATTCCAGGAGGGTCGGTATGGCCACACCTTC	CASSPFQEGRYGHTF
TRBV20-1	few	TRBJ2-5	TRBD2	TGCAGTGCCAAAGCGGGGGGGCCGGGGGAGCAGTACTTC	CSAKAGGPGEQYF
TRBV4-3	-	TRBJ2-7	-	TGCGCCAGCAGCCAAGGCAGAAGGAACGAGCAGTGCTTC	CASSQGRRNEQCF
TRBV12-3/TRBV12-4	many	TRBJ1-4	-	TGTGCCAGCACCCCTGCCGGTGCAACTAATGAAAAACTGTTTTTT	CASTPAGATNEKLFF
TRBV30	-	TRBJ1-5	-	TGTGCCTGGAGTACCTCCGGCAATCAGCCCCAGCATTTT	CAWSTSGNQPQHF
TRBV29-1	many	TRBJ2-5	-	TGCAGCGTTGAAGGATCAGGGGTGGAGACCCAGTACTTC	CSVEGSGVETQYF